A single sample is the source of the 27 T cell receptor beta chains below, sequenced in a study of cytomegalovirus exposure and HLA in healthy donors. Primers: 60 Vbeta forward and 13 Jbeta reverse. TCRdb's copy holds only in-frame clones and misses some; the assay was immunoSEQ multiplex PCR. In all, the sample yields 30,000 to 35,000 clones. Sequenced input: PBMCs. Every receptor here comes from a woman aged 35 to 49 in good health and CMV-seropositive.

DNA for the CDR3: TGTGCCAGTAGTCCACAGACAGATACGCAGTATTTT. Its translation is CASSPQTDTQYF. The chain is built from TRBV19 and TRBJ2-3; D is uncertain. The length of the CDR3 is 12 residues. The germline gives CDR1 LNHDA, CDR2 SQIVND (reference sequence). The V and J ends lost 5 bases and 3 bases respectively, with 6 bases between them.

CDR3 in amino acids: CASSPTSGRQSYEQYF. CDR3 nucleotide sequence: TGTGCCAGCAGCCCAACTAGCGGGAGGCAATCCTACGAGCAGTACTTC. The rearrangement joins TRBV4-2 to TRBJ2-7; 12 bases fit TRBD2. The V and J ends lost 4 bases and 1 base, in that order; junction bases with no gene match: 5. In germline, CDR1 is LGHNA, CDR2 YNFKEQ. This CDR3 is 16 amino acids long.

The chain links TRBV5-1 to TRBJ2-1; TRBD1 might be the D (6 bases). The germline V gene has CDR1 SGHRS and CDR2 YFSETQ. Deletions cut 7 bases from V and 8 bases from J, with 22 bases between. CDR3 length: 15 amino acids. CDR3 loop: CASCSRGKGADEQFF. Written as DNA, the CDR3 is TGCGCCAGCTGCTCAAGGGGGAAAGGGGCAGATGAGCAGTTCTTC.

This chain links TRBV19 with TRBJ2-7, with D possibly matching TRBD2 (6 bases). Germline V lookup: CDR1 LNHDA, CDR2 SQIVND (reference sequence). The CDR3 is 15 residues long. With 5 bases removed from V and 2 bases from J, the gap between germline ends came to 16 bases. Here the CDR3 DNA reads TGTGCCAGTAGTCAGATAGCGGTGACTGCCTACGAGCAGTACTTC. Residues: CASSQIAVTAYEQYF.

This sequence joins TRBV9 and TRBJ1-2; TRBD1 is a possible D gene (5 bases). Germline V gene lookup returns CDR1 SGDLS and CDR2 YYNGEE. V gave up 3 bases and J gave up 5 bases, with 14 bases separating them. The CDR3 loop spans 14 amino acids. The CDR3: CASSAGDLTYGYTF. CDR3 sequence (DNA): TGTGCCAGCAGCGCGGGGGACCTCACTTATGGCTACACCTTC.

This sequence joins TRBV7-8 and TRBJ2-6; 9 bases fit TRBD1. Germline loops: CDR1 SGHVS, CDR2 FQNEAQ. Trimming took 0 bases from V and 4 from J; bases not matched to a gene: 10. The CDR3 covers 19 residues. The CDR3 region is CASSLALGQGKPGANVLTF. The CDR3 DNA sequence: TGTGCCAGCAGCTTAGCGCTTGGACAGGGGAAGCCCGGGGCCAACGTCCTGACTTTC. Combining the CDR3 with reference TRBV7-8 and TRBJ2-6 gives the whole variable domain GAGVSQSPRYKVAKRGQDVALRCDPISGHVSLFWYQQALGQGPEFLTYFQNEAQLDKSGLPSDRFFAERPEGSVSTLKIQRTQQEDSAVYLCASSLALGQGKPGANVLTFGAGSRLTVL.

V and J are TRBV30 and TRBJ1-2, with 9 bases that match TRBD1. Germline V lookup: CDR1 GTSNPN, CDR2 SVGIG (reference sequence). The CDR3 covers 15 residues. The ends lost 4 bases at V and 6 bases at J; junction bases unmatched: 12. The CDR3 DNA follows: TGTGCCTGGACGGGACCGGGACAGGGATTCGATGGCTACACCTTC. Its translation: CAWTGPGQGFDGYTF.

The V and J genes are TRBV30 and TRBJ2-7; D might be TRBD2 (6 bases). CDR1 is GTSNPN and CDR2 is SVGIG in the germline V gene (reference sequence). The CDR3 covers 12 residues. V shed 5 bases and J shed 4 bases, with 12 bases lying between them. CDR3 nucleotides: TGTGCCTGGGCCGGGACTCCGTACGAGCAGTACTTC. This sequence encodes CAWAGTPYEQYF.

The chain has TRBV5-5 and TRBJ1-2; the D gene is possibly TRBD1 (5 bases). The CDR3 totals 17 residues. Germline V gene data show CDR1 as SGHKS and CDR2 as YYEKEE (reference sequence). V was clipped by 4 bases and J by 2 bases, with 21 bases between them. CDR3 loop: CASSRGSVPTLNYGYTF. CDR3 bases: TGTGCCAGCAGCCGGGGGTCAGTACCGACTCTAAACTATGGCTACACCTTC.

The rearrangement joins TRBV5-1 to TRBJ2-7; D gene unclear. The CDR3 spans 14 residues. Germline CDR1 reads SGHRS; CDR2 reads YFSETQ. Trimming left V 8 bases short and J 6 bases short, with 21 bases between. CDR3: CASQLASDSSEQYF. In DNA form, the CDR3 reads TGCGCCAGTCAACTCGCCAGCGATTCGTCCGAGCAGTACTTC.

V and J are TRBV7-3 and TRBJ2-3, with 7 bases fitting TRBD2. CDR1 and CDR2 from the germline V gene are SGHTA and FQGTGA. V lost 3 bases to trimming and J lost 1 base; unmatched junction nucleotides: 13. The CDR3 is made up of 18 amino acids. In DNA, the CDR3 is TGTGCCAGCAGCTTCCTCCCTTCTCTAGCGGAACGCACAGATACGCAGTATTTT. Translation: CASSFLPSLAERTDTQYF.

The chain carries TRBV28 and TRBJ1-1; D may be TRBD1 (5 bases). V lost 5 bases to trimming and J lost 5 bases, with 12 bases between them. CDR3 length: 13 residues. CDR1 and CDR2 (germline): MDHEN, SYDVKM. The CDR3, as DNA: TGTGCCAGCAGTGAAAGGGGAAAGACTGAAGCTTTCTTT. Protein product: CASSERGKTEAFF.

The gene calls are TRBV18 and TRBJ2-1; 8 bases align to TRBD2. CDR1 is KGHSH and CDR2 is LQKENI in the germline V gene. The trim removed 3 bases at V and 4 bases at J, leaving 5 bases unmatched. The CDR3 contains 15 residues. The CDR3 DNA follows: TGTGCCAGCTCACCGGGACTAGAGGGGTACAATGAGCAGTTCTTC. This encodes CASSPGLEGYNEQFF.

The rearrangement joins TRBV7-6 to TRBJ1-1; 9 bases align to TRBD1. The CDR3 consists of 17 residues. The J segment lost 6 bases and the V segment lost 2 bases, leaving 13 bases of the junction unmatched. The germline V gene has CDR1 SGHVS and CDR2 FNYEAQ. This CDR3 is CASSLLPGQGRRAEAFF. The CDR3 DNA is TGTGCCAGCAGCTTATTACCGGGACAGGGACGTCGCGCTGAAGCTTTCTTT.

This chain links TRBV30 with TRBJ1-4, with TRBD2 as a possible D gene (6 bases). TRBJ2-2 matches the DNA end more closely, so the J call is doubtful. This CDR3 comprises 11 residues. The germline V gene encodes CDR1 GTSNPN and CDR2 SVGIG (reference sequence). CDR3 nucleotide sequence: TGTGCCTGGAGACGGGGGGGGGAGCTGTTTTTT. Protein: CAWRRGGELFF.

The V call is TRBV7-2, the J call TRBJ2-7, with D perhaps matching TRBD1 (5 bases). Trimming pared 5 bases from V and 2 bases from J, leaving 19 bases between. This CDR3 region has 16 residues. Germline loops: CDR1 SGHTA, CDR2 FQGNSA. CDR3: CASSPGRQKLTYEQYF. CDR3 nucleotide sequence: TGTGCCAGCAGCCCCGGAAGACAGAAGTTAACCTACGAGCAGTACTTC.

CDR3 sequence reads: CASSADREYQETQYF. The CDR3 nucleotides read TGTGCCAGCAGCGCGGACAGGGAGTACCAAGAGACCCAGTACTTC. This sequence joins TRBV2 and TRBJ2-5, with TRBD1 matching over 8 bases. Germline CDR1 and CDR2: SNHLY and FYNNEI. The CDR3 covers 15 residues. The V and J ends lost 6 bases and 0 bases, in that order; junction bases with no gene match: 6.

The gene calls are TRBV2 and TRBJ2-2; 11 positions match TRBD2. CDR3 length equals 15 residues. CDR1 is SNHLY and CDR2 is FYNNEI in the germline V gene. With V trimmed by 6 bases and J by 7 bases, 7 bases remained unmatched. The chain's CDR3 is CASRPSGGTGGELFF. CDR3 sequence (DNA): TGTGCCAGCAGGCCTAGCGGGGGGACGGGCGGGGAGCTGTTTTTT.

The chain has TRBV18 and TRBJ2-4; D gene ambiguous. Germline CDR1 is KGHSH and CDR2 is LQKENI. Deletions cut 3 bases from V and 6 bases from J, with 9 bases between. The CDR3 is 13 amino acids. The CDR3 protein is CASSPTSGNIQYF. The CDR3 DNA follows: TGTGCCAGCTCACCGACTTCGGGAAACATTCAGTACTTC.

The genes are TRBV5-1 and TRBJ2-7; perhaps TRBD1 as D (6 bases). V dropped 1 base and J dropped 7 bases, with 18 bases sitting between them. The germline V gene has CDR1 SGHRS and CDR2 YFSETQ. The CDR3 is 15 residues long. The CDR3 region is CASSLQGPYDLEQYF. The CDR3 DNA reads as TGCGCCAGCAGCTTGCAGGGGCCATACGATCTGGAGCAGTACTTC.

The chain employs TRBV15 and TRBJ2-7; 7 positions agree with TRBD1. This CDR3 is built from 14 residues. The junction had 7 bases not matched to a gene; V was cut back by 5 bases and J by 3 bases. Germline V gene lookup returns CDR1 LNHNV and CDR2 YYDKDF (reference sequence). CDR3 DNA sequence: TGTGCCACCAGCCCCCTCACAGGGGTCTACGAGCAGTACTTC. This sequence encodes CATSPLTGVYEQYF. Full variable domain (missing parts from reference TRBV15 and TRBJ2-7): DAMVIQNPRYQVTQFGKPVTLSCSQTLNHNVMYWYQQKSSQAPKLLFHYYDKDFNNEADTPDNFQSRRPNTSFCFLDIRSPGLGDTAMYLCATSPLTGVYEQYFGPGTRLTVT.

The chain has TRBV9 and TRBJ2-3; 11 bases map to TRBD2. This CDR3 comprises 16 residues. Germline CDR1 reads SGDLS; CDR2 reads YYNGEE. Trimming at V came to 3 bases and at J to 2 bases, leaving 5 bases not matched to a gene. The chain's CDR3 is CASSEGLAATTDTQYF. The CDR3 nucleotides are TGTGCCAGCAGCGAGGGACTAGCGGCTACCACAGATACGCAGTATTTT.

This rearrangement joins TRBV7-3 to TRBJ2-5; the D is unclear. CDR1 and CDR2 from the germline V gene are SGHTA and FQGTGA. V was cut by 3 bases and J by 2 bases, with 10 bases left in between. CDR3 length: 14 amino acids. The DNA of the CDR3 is TGTGCCAGCAGCTTGTGGGTCGGGCAAGAGACCCAGTACTTC. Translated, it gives CASSLWVGQETQYF.

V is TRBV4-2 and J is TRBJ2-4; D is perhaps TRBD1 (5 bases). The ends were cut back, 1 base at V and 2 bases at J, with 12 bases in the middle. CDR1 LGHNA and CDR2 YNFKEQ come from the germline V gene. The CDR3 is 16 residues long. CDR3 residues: CASSQAAGMTKNIQYF. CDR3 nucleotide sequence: TGTGCCAGCAGCCAAGCGGCAGGGATGACCAAAAACATTCAGTACTTC.

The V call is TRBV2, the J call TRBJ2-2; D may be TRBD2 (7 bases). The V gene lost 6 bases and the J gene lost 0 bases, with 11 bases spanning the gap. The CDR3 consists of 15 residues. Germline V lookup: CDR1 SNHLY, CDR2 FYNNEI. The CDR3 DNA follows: TGTGCCAGCAGGAGGGAGGGGGCGAACACCGGGGAGCTGTTTTTT. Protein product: CASRREGANTGELFF.

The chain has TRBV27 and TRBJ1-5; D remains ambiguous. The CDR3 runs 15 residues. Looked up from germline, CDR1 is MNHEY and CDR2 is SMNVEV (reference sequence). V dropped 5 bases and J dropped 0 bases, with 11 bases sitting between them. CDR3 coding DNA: TGTGCCAGCAGTCCTGGTGGAGGTAGCAATCAGCCCCAGCATTTT. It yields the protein CASSPGGGSNQPQHF.

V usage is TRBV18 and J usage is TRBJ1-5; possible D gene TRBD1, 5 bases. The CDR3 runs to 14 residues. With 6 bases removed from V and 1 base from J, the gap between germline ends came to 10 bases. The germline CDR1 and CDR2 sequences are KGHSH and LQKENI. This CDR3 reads CASSQKGSNQPQHF. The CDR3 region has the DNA TGTGCCAGCTCCCAGAAGGGGAGCAATCAGCCCCAGCATTTT.